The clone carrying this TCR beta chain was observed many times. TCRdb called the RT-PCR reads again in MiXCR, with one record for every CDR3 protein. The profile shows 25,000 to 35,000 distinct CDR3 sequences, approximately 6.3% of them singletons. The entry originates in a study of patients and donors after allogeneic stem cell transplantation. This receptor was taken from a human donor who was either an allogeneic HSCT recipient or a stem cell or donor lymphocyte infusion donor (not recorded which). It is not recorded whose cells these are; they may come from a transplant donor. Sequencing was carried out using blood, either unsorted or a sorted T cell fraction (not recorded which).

CDR3 DNA sequence: TGTGCCAGCAGCGTTACTAGCGGGAGCGCCTACAATGAGCAGTTCTTC. Protein product: CASSVTSGSAYNEQFF. The rearrangement links TRBV9 to TRBJ2-1; 11 positions match TRBD2. The CDR3 loop spans 16 amino acids. V dropped 2 bases and J dropped 2; count of bases not matched to a gene: 3. Per the germline V gene, CDR1 is SGDLS and CDR2 is YYNGEE.